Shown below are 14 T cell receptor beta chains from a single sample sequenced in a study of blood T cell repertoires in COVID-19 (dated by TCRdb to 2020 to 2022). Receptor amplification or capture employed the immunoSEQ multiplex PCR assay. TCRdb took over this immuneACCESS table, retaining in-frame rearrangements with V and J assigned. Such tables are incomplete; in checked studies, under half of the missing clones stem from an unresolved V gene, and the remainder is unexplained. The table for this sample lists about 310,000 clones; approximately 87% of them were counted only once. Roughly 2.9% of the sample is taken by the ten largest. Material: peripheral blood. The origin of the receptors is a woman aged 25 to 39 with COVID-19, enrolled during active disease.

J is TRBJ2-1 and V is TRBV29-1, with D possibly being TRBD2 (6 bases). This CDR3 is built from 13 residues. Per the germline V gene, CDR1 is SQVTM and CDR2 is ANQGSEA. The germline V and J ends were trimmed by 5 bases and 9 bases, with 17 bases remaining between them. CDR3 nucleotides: TGCAGCGTTCCCCTGCGGGATGTCGCTGAGCAGTTCTTC. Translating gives CSVPLRDVAEQFF.

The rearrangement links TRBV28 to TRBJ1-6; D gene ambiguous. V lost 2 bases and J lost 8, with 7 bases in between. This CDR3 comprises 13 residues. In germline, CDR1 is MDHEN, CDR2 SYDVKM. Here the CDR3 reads CASSLTADSPLHF. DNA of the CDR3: TGTGCCAGCAGTTTAACAGCAGATTCACCCCTCCACTTT.

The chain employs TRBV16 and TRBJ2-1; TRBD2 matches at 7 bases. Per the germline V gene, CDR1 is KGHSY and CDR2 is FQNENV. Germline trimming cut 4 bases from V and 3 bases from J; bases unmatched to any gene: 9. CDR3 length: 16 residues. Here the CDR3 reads CASSPYLAEVYNEQFF. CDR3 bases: TGTGCCAGCAGCCCCTATCTAGCGGAAGTCTACAATGAGCAGTTCTTC.

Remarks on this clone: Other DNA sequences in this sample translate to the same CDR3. CDR3 sequence: CSARQGDQPQHF. Written as DNA, the CDR3 is TGCAGCGCCCGACAGGGAGATCAGCCCCAGCATTTT. The chain has TRBV29-1 and TRBJ1-5; 7 nucleotides agree with TRBD1. CDR3 length equals 12 residues. V shed 7 bases, J shed 5 bases, and the junction held 5 bases outside the gene matches. Germline V gives CDR1 SQVTM, CDR2 ANQGSEA.

CDR3 DNA sequence: TGTGCCAGCAGTTTAGGTAGCGGGAGTTCCTGGGGTTACGAGCAGTACTTC. Protein: CASSLGSGSSWGYEQYF. The chain couples TRBV28 to TRBJ2-7, with 9 bases lining up with TRBD2. The CDR3 contains 17 residues. Trimming at V came to 2 bases and at J to 4 bases, leaving 12 bases not matched to a gene. CDR1 is MDHEN, CDR2 SYDVKM, per germline. Drawing the rest from reference TRBV28 and TRBJ2-7, the complete variable domain is DVKVTQSSRYLVKRTGEKVFLECVQDMDHENMFWYRQDPGLGLRLIYFSYDVKMKEKGDIPEGYSVSREKKERFSLILESASTNQTSMYLCASSLGSGSSWGYEQYFGPGTRLTVT.

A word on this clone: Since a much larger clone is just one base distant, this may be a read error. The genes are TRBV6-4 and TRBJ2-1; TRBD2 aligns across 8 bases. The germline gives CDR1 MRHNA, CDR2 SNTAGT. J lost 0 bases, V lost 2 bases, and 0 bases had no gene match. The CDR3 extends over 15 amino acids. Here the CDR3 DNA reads TGTGCCAGCAGTGACAGCGGGAGCTCCTACAATGAGCAGTTCTTC. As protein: CASSDSGSSYNEQFF.

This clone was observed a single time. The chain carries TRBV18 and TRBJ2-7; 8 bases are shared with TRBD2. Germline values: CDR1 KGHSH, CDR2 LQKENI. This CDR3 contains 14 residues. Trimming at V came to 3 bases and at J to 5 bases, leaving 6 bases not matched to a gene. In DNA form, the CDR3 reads TGTGCCAGCTCACCCCGAGCGGGAGAGAACGAGCAGTACTTC. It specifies CASSPRAGENEQYF. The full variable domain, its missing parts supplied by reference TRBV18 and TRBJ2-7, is NAGVMQNPRHLVRRRGQEARLRCSPMKGHSHVYWYRQLPEEGLKFMVYLQKENIIDESGMPKERFSAEFPKEGPSILRIQQVVRGDSAAYFCASSPRAGENEQYFGPGTRLTVT.

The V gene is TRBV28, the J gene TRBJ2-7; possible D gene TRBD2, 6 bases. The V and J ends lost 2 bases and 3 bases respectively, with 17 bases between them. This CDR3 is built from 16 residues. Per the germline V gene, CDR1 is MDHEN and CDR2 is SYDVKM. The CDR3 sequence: CASSLGSGERGYEQYF. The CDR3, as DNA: TGTGCCAGCAGTTTAGGGTCGGGGGAAAGGGGCTACGAGCAGTACTTC.

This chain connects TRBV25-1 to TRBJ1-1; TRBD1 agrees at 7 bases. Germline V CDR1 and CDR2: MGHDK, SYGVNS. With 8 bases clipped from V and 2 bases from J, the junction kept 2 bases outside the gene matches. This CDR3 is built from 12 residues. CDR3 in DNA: TGTGCCAGCCAGGGGGATAACACTGAAGCTTTCTTT. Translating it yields CASQGDNTEAFF.

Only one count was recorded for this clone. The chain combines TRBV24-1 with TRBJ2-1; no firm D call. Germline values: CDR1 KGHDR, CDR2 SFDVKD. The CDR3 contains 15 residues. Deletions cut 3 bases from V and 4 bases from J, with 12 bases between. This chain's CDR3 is CATSDPHLTYNEQFF. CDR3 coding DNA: TGTGCCACCAGTGATCCCCACTTGACTTACAATGAGCAGTTCTTC.

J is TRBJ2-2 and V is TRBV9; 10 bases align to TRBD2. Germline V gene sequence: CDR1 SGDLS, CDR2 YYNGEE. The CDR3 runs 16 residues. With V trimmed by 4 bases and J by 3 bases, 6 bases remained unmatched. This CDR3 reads CASSPLAGADTGELFF. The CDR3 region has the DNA TGTGCCAGCAGCCCCCTAGCGGGAGCGGACACCGGGGAGCTGTTTTTT. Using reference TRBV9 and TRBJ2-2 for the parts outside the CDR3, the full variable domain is DSGVTQTPKHLITATGQRVTLRCSPRSGDLSVYWYQQSLDQGLQFLIQYYNGEERAKGNILERFSAQQFPDLHSELNLSSLELGDSALYFCASSPLAGADTGELFFGEGSRLTVL.

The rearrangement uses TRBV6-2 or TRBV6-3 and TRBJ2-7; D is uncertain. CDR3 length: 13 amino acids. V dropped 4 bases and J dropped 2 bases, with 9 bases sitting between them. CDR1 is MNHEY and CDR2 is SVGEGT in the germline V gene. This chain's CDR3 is CASSWAGTYEQYF. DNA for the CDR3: TGTGCCAGCAGTTGGGCAGGAACCTACGAGCAGTACTTC.

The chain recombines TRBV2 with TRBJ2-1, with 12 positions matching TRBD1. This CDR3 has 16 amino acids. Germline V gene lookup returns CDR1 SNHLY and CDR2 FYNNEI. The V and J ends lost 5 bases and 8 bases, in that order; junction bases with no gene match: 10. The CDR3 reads CASSFAGQGAMDEQFF. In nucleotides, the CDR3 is TGTGCCAGCAGTTTCGCGGGACAGGGGGCGATGGATGAGCAGTTCTTC. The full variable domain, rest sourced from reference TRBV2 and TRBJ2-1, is EPEVTQTPSHQVTQMGQEVILRCVPISNHLYFYWYRQILGQKVEFLVSFYNNEISEKSEIFDDQFSVERPDGSNFTLKIRSTKLEDSAMYFCASSFAGQGAMDEQFFGPGTRLTVL.

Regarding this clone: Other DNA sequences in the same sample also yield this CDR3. The DNA for the CDR3 is TGCGCCAGCAGCTTGGGACAGGGGGCCACTGAAGCTTTCTTT. Its translation is CASSLGQGATEAFF. This chain uses TRBV5-1 with TRBJ1-1, with 10 bases aligning to TRBD1. V was pared by 0 bases and J by 4 bases, with 0 bases of the junction left unmatched. This CDR3 is 14 amino acids long. Germline V lookup: CDR1 SGHRS, CDR2 YFSETQ.